Below, 10 T cell receptor beta chains from the same sample are listed, as sequenced in a study of T cell responses to AZD1222 COVID-19 vaccine (dated by TCRdb to the early 2020s). The library relied on the immunoSEQ multiplex PCR assay. This immuneACCESS table, as held by TCRdb, lists in-frame sequences with V and J called but not all clones. Of the missing ones, under half trace to an unresolved V gene in checked studies; the others have no known cause. The sample includes roughly 110,000 clones, with approximately 86% observed a single time. Approximately 4% of the sample goes to the ten largest clones. The time point label, read with the paper, signifies: baseline before first vaccination. Here the sequenced sample was peripheral blood, taken on day 0 of AZD1222 vaccination. These receptors were taken from an adult in good health.

The chain has TRBV19 and TRBJ1-2, with D uncertain. V was clipped by 7 bases and J by 6 bases, with 30 bases between them. The CDR3 runs to 18 residues. Germline V gene sequence: CDR1 LNHDA, CDR2 SQIVND (reference sequence). Written as DNA, the CDR3 is TGTGCCAGTAAACAGAAATGGCCTACCGGAAAGGTAGTAGATGGCTACACCTTC. Protein product: CASKQKWPTGKVVDGYTF. The full variable domain, rest sourced from reference TRBV19 and TRBJ1-2, is DGGITQSPKYLFRKEGQNVTLSCEQNLNHDAMYWYRQDPGQGLRLIYYSQIVNDFQKGDIAEGYSVSREKKESFPLTVTSAQKNPTAFYLCASKQKWPTGKVVDGYTFGSGTRLTVV.

V gene TRBV4-1 combines with J gene TRBJ1-1; 7 nucleotides agree with TRBD1. The germline V gene has CDR1 MGHRA and CDR2 YSYEKL. Trimming cost V 4 bases and J 0 bases; bases outside gene matches: 5. This CDR3 region has 15 residues. The chain's CDR3 is CASSPRDSMNTEAFF. The CDR3 DNA follows: TGCGCCAGCAGCCCTCGGGACAGCATGAACACTGAAGCTTTCTTT.

This chain joins TRBV12-5 and TRBJ2-7; a possible D gene is TRBD1 (5 bases). The CDR3 loop spans 14 amino acids. Germline V lookup: CDR1 LGHNT, CDR2 FRNRAP. V lost 3 bases and J lost 9, with 18 bases in between. CDR3 residues: CASGLWGAAMGQYF. CDR3 in DNA: TGTGCTAGTGGTTTATGGGGCGCGGCTATGGGGCAGTACTTC.

The CDR3 bases are TGTGCCAGCAGTAGCAAGACAAATTCACCCCTCCACTTT. Translating gives CASSSKTNSPLHF. The rearrangement uses TRBV27 and TRBJ1-6; unclear D gene. Looked up from germline, CDR1 is MNHEY and CDR2 is SMNVEV (reference sequence). The CDR3 length is 13 residues. V dropped 5 bases and J dropped 7 bases, with 9 bases sitting between them.

CDR3 sequence: CASSQGAGEQFF. CDR3 sequence (DNA): TGTGCCAGCAGCCAAGGAGCGGGGGAGCAGTTCTTC. This chain uses TRBV3-1 (or the pseudogene TRBV3-2) with TRBJ2-1; 7 bases align to TRBD2. Germline-derived CDR1 and CDR2 are LGHDT and YNNKEL (reference sequence). The V gene end was trimmed by 1 base and the J gene end by 10 bases; junction bases not matched to a gene: 1. The CDR3 has 12 amino acids.

The chain links TRBV19 to TRBJ1-1; D gene ambiguous. Trimming left V 5 bases short and J 2 bases short, with 9 bases between. Germline CDR1 and CDR2: LNHDA and SQIVND (reference sequence). The CDR3 spans 13 residues. The chain's CDR3 is CASSQQFNTEAFF. In nucleotides, the CDR3 is TGTGCCAGTAGTCAACAGTTTAACACTGAAGCTTTCTTT. Looking up the rest from reference TRBV19 and TRBJ1-1 gives the full variable domain: DGGITQSPKYLFRKEGQNVTLSCEQNLNHDAMYWYRQDPGQGLRLIYYSQIVNDFQKGDIAEGYSVSREKKESFPLTVTSAQKNPTAFYLCASSQQFNTEAFFGQGTRLTVV.

The chain uses TRBV7-2 and TRBJ2-3, with no clear D. There are 13 residues in the CDR3. The germline V and J ends were trimmed by 2 bases and 2 bases, with 5 bases remaining between them. CDR1 and CDR2 (germline): SGHTA, FQGNSA. The CDR3 reads CASSLPPTDTQYF. The CDR3 DNA reads as TGTGCCAGCAGCTTACCCCCCACAGATACGCAGTATTTT.

This sequence joins TRBV20-1 and TRBJ1-3; D is ambiguous. Germline V gene lookup returns CDR1 DFQATT and CDR2 SNEGSKA (reference sequence). The CDR3 is 11 amino acids. Trimming left V 3 bases short and J 3 bases short, with 3 bases between. The CDR3 sequence: CSASFGNTIYF. CDR3 in DNA: TGCAGTGCTAGCTTTGGAAACACCATATATTTT.

V and J are TRBV7-2 and TRBJ2-6; no reliable D call. V lost 0 bases and J 0 bases, leaving 6 bases between the germline ends. The CDR3 runs 16 residues. CDR1 is SGHTA and CDR2 is FQGNSA in the germline V gene. CDR3 DNA: TGTGCCAGCAGCTTAGCGACAAGCTCTGGGGCCAACGTCCTGACTTTC. Encoded protein: CASSLATSSGANVLTF.

The sample holds a few counts of this clone. This chain uses TRBV11-2 with TRBJ2-1; D gene uncertain. The V and J ends lost 0 bases and 2 bases respectively, with 11 bases between them. Germline V lookup: CDR1 SGHAT, CDR2 FQNNGV. The CDR3 totals 16 residues. CDR3 sequence reads: CASSLEVVPPYNEQFF. The DNA for the CDR3 is TGTGCCAGCAGCTTAGAGGTTGTGCCGCCCTACAATGAGCAGTTCTTC.